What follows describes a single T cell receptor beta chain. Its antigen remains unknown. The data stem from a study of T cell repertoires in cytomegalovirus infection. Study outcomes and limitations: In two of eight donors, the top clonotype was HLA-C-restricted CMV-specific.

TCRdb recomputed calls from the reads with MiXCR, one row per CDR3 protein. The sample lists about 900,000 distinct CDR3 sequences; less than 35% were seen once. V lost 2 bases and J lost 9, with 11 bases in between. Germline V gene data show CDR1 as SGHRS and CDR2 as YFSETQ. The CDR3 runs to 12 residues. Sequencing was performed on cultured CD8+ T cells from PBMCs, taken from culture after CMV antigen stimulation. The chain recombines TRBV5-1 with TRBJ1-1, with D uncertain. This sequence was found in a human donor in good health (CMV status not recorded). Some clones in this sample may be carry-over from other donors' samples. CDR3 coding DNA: TGCGCCAGCAGCTTCAACAGTGCTAAAGCTTTCTTT. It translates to CASSFNSAKAFF.